What follows are 27 T cell receptor beta chains derived from one specimen sequenced in a study of T-cell reconstitution after alpha-beta-depleted transplantation in children. Library preparation (for TCRbeta) was performed with unique molecular identifiers. MiXCR, applied by TCRdb to the PCR reads, yields one record per CDR3 protein. This sample has 400,000 to 550,000 distinct CDR3 sequences; 8% to 11% occur once, and the top ten carry about 2%. The sequencing used PBMCs, collected before TCRalphabeta/CD19-depleted stem cell transplant. The receptors come from a child under 10 years old with inherited bone marrow failure, due to receive a stem cell transplant.

V gene TRBV12-3 or TRBV12-4 combines with J gene TRBJ2-7; TRBD2 agrees at 8 bases. Unmatched junction bases numbered 5, after V lost 8 bases and J lost 5 bases. CDR3 length: 12 amino acids. The CDR3 nucleotides are TGTGCCAGCTCGGGGGGGGACCACGAGCAGTACTTC. Translating it yields CASSGGDHEQYF.

The chain uses TRBV20-1 and TRBJ2-1; 9 bases fit TRBD2. V trimming: 0 bases; J trimming: 9 bases; junction bases outside the gene matches: 6. CDR1 is DFQATT and CDR2 is SNEGSKA in the germline V gene (reference sequence). The CDR3 consists of 14 residues. CDR3 sequence: CSARDPTSGIEQFF. CDR3 nucleotides: TGCAGTGCTAGAGACCCGACTAGCGGCATTGAGCAGTTCTTC.

There are a few counts of this clonotype. J is TRBJ2-1 and V is TRBV19, with 8 bases matching TRBD2. Germline assignment: CDR1 LNHDA and CDR2 SQIVND (reference sequence). The junction had 8 bases not matched to a gene; V was cut back by 0 bases and J by 4 bases. The CDR3 sequence is 17 residues long. CDR3 amino acids: CASSIDLEERGYNEQFF. The CDR3 DNA reads TGTGCCAGTAGTATAGATCTCGAGGAGCGGGGGTACAATGAGCAGTTCTTC.

This clonotype was seen many times. The rearrangement links TRBV12-3 or TRBV12-4 to TRBJ2-5; 12 bases are shared with TRBD2. V shed 5 bases, J shed 2 bases, and the junction held 12 bases outside the gene matches. The CDR3 is 18 residues long. CDR3 sequence: CASSRIPGTSGHQETQYF. The CDR3 DNA is TGTGCCAGCAGTCGAATACCGGGGACTAGCGGGCATCAAGAGACCCAGTACTTC.

This clonotype was seen at least ten times. An end of the junction differs from the germline gene, which may be a read error. The chain recombines TRBV20-1 with TRBJ2-7; 8 bases are a match to TRBD2. This CDR3 contains 13 residues. In germline, CDR1 is DFQATT, CDR2 SNEGSKA (reference sequence). CDR3: CSAPSGQTYEQYF. CDR3 DNA sequence: TGTAGTGCGCCTAGCGGGCAAACCTACGAGCAGTACTTC.

The chain joins TRBV6-6 to TRBJ2-7, with D uncertain. The V gene lost 10 bases and the J gene lost 5 bases, with 6 bases spanning the gap. The CDR3 is 9 amino acids. CDR1 and CDR2 from the germline V gene are MNHNY and SVGAGI (reference sequence). CDR3 bases: TGTGCCACCGGAGACGAGCAGTACTTC. It specifies CATGDEQYF.

This clonotype was seen a few times. The rearrangement links TRBV6-2 or TRBV6-3 to TRBJ2-7; TRBD2 agrees at 15 bases. V lost 5 bases, J lost 1 base, and 9 bases stayed unmatched. The CDR3 sequence is 18 residues long. Germline V gene sequence: CDR1 MNHEY, CDR2 SVGEGT. This chain's CDR3 is CASSKRTSGRGKSYEQYF. The CDR3 nucleotides are TGTGCCAGCAGTAAGCGGACTAGCGGGAGGGGAAAATCCTACGAGCAGTACTTC.

This chain links TRBV7-9 with TRBJ1-1, with D maybe TRBD1 (6 bases). This CDR3 spans 17 amino acids. V dropped 2 bases and J dropped 1 base, with 17 bases sitting between them. The germline gives CDR1 SEHNR, CDR2 FQNEAQ (reference sequence). DNA of the CDR3: TGTGCCAGCAGCTTACCCCAGGGGAGCCCCACGAACACTGAAGCTTTCTTT. Its translation: CASSLPQGSPTNTEAFF. The full variable domain, with the rest looked up from reference TRBV7-9 and TRBJ1-1, is DTGVSQNPRHKITKRGQNVTFRCDPISEHNRLYWYRQTLGQGPEFLTYFQNEAQLEKSRLLSDRFSAERPKGSFSTLEIQRTEQGDSAMYLCASSLPQGSPTNTEAFFGQGTRLTVV.

This clonotype was seen ten or more times. V gene TRBV12-3 or TRBV12-4 combines with J gene TRBJ2-5, with D unresolved. This CDR3 has 13 residues. V was clipped by 6 bases and J by 0 bases, with 8 bases between them. CDR3 DNA: TGTGCCAGCAGAGACACCAACCAAGAGACCCAGTACTTC. Its translation: CASRDTNQETQYF.

In its sample, this clonotype was seen many times. The chain recombines TRBV5-1 with TRBJ2-2; 8 positions agree with TRBD1. The ends lost 4 bases at V and 4 bases at J; junction bases unmatched: 6. The CDR3 is 15 residues long. Germline CDR1 and CDR2: SGHRS and YFSETQ. The CDR3: CASSPGQGTTGELFF. The CDR3 region has the DNA TGCGCCAGCAGCCCTGGACAGGGTACCACCGGGGAGCTGTTTTTT.

At least ten counts were recorded for this clonotype. V is TRBV4-2 and J is TRBJ2-1; D is perhaps TRBD2 (6 bases). This CDR3 contains 16 residues. The germline V and J ends were trimmed by 4 bases and 3 bases, with 16 bases remaining between them. Germline CDR1 is LGHNA and CDR2 is YNFKEQ. Here the CDR3 reads CASSPDGVADYNEQFF. The CDR3 DNA is TGTGCCAGCAGCCCAGATGGAGTAGCGGACTACAATGAGCAGTTCTTC.

This clonotype was found a few times. The rearrangement links TRBV27 to TRBJ2-5; the D call may be TRBD1 or TRBD2 (5 bases each). This CDR3 has 16 amino acids. Germline CDR1 is MNHEY and CDR2 is SMNVEV (reference sequence). Trimming pared 1 base from V and 0 bases from J, leaving 12 bases between. In DNA, the CDR3 is TGTGCCAGCAGTTTATTCCCAAGGGGAGACCAAGAGACCCAGTACTTC. Its protein product is CASSLFPRGDQETQYF.

This clonotype appeared many times. The chain carries TRBV5-1 and TRBJ2-7, with 8 positions matching TRBD2. The CDR3 contains 15 residues. V gave up 3 bases and J gave up 0 bases; unmatched junction bases: 5. The V gene's germline CDR1 is SGHRS and CDR2 YFSETQ. In DNA, the CDR3 is TGCGCCAGCAGCTATAGCGGGACCTTCTCCTACGAGCAGTACTTC. This encodes CASSYSGTFSYEQYF.

Ten or more counts support this clonotype. This rearrangement joins TRBV7-2 to TRBJ2-5, with D possibly being TRBD1 or TRBD2 (5 bases each). V lost 3 bases, J lost 1 base, and 12 bases lay in between. Germline CDR1 SGHTA, CDR2 FQGNSA. The CDR3 is made up of 15 amino acids. The CDR3 region has the DNA TGTGCCAGCAGCTTCTCCGGGACGGTCCAAGAGACCCAGTACTTC. Its protein product is CASSFSGTVQETQYF.

CDR3 DNA sequence: TGTGCCAGTAGTATCCCAGCAGGGAGAACAGATACGCAGTATTTT. Translating it yields CASSIPAGRTDTQYF. V is TRBV19 and J is TRBJ2-3; D might be TRBD1 or TRBD2, each matching 5 bases. The CDR3 is 15 amino acids. The V gene's germline CDR1 is LNHDA and CDR2 SQIVND (reference sequence). V lost 3 bases and J 3 bases, leaving 13 bases between the germline ends.

This clonotype was seen many times. The chain couples TRBV29-1 to TRBJ1-3; D perhaps matches TRBD1 (5 bases). V dropped 2 bases and J dropped 4 bases, with 9 bases sitting between them. The germline gives CDR1 SQVTM, CDR2 ANQGSEA. This CDR3 spans 13 amino acids. CDR3 in DNA: TGCAGCGTTGAAAGGGGATCAGGAAACACCATATATTTT. Translating gives CSVERGSGNTIYF.

In the case of this clonotype: This sequence may be a read error, since a much larger clone differs from it by one base. The chain links TRBV28 to TRBJ2-7; TRBD1 agrees at 9 bases. Per the germline V gene, CDR1 is MDHEN and CDR2 is SYDVKM. V was clipped by 11 bases and J by 1 base; unmatched bases: 12. CDR3 length: 15 amino acids. CDR3 DNA: TGTGCCGGTTCCCTCCCCGACAGGGGGTCCTACGAGCAGTACTTC. It translates to CAGSLPDRGSYEQYF.

As to this clonotype: A clone one base away is much larger, so this may be a read error. This chain links TRBV12-3 or TRBV12-4 with TRBJ2-5; 7 nucleotides line up with TRBD1. This CDR3 comprises 15 residues. V was clipped by 1 base and J by 4 bases; unmatched bases: 6. The CDR3 region has the DNA TGTGCCAGCAGTTTAGGCCAGGGGGTAAGAGAGACCCAGTACTTC. The encoded protein is CASSLGQGVRETQYF.

J is TRBJ1-1 and V is TRBV19; possibly TRBD1 for D (5 bases). Germline lookup yields CDR1 LNHDA and CDR2 SQIVND (reference sequence). This CDR3 is built from 14 residues. V was cut by 9 bases and J by 0 bases, with 14 bases left in between. The CDR3 spells CASPMGGLNTEAFF. CDR3 DNA sequence: TGTGCCAGCCCCATGGGGGGACTGAACACTGAAGCTTTCTTT.

The V gene is TRBV4-1, the J gene TRBJ2-4; TRBD2 matches at 9 bases. The CDR3 loop spans 20 amino acids. V shed 9 bases, J shed 0 bases, and the junction held 21 bases outside the gene matches. CDR1 is MGHRA and CDR2 is YSYEKL in the germline V gene. CDR3 sequence (DNA): TGCGCCAGGGGCTCCAAAGCGGGAGGATCCTATTTCCTAGCCAAAAACATTCAGTACTTC. Residues: CARGSKAGGSYFLAKNIQYF.

The genes are TRBV4-3 and TRBJ2-2; D is unresolved. Germline V gene data show CDR1 as LGHNA and CDR2 as YSLEER. The CDR3 spans 16 residues. The germline V and J ends were trimmed by 2 bases and 4 bases, with 14 bases remaining between them. The CDR3 DNA reads TGCGCCAGCAGCCAATATACTCCTACTCCCACCGGGGAGCTGTTTTTT. Encoded protein: CASSQYTPTPTGELFF.

This clonotype was seen ten or more times. The chain links TRBV5-4 to TRBJ2-6; D is ambiguous. This CDR3 has 14 residues. The V end lost 7 bases, the J end lost 0 bases, and 8 bases lay between the germline ends. Germline CDR1 SGHNT, CDR2 YYREEE (reference sequence). The CDR3 DNA sequence: TGTGCCAGCGAGGAGAGCTCTGGGGCCAACGTCCTGACTTTC. This gives the protein CASEESSGANVLTF. Supplemented by reference TRBV5-4 and TRBJ2-6, the full variable domain reads ETGVTQSPTHLIKTRGQQVTLRCSSQSGHNTVSWYQQALGQGPQFIFQYYREEENGRGNFPPRFSGLQFPNYSSELNVNALELDDSALYLCASEESSGANVLTFGAGSRLTVL.

This clonotype was recorded many times. This chain connects TRBV12-3 or TRBV12-4 to TRBJ2-1; D unclear. The V end was cut by 2 bases, the J end by 7 bases, with 12 bases between. This CDR3 region has 14 residues. The CDR3, as DNA: TGTGCCAGCAGTTTATGGCTAGACGGGAATGAGCAGTTCTTC. Translation gives CASSLWLDGNEQFF.

This clonotype was observed at least ten times. CDR3 region: CASSQGLAGAFEQFF. In DNA form, the CDR3 reads TGCGCCAGCAGCCAAGGACTAGCGGGAGCATTTGAGCAGTTCTTC. The rearrangement joins TRBV4-1 to TRBJ2-1; 12 positions match TRBD2. Germline V gene lookup returns CDR1 MGHRA and CDR2 YSYEKL. The CDR3 extends over 15 amino acids. The junction had 4 bases not matched to a gene; V was cut back by 1 base and J by 9 bases.

V is TRBV20-1 and J is TRBJ2-7; weak D call: TRBD2 (6 bases). Germline V lookup: CDR1 DFQATT, CDR2 SNEGSKA (reference sequence). V lost 4 bases to trimming and J lost 0 bases, with 25 bases between them. CDR3 length: 18 amino acids. The CDR3 loop is CSATSPGLSPRSSYEQYF. In DNA form, the CDR3 reads TGCAGTGCTACCTCTCCGGGACTTAGCCCCCGTAGCTCCTACGAGCAGTACTTC.

The chain uses TRBV19 and TRBJ2-1; TRBD2 matches 14 bases. This CDR3 is 17 amino acids long. Germline-derived CDR1 and CDR2 are LNHDA and SQIVND (reference sequence). V shed 7 bases, J shed 8 bases, and the junction held 13 bases outside the gene matches. The DNA of the CDR3 is TGTGCCAGTACCCCATTCCTGGGACTAGCGGGAGAGGATGAGCAGTTCTTC. Amino acid sequence: CASTPFLGLAGEDEQFF.

This clonotype was detected only a few times. The chain uses TRBV7-9 and TRBJ2-7, with unresolved D. Deletions cut 2 bases from V and 5 bases from J, with 10 bases between. The germline V gene encodes CDR1 SEHNR and CDR2 FQNEAQ (reference sequence). The CDR3 extends over 13 amino acids. The CDR3 nucleotides are TGTGCCAGCAGCTTAATTGGGGTCCACGAGCAGTACTTC. Translating it yields CASSLIGVHEQYF.